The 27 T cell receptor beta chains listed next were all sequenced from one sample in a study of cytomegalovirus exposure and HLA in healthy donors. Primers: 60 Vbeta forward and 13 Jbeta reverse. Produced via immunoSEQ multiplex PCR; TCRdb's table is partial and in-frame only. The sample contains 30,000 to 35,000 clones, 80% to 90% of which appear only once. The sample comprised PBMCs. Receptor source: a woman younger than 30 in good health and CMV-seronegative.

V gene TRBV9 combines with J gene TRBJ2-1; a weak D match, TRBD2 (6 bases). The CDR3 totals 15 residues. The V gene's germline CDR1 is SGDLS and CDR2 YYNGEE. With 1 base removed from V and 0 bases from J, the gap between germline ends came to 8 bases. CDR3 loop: CASSVTSPSYNEQFF. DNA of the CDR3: TGTGCCAGCAGCGTAACTAGCCCCTCCTACAATGAGCAGTTCTTC.

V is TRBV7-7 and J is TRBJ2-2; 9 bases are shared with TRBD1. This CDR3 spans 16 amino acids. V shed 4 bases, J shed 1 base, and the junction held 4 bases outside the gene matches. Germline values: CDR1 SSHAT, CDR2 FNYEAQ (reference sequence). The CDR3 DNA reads TGTGCCAGCAGCTCCCCGGGACAGGGGAACACCGGGGAGCTGTTTTTT. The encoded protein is CASSSPGQGNTGELFF.

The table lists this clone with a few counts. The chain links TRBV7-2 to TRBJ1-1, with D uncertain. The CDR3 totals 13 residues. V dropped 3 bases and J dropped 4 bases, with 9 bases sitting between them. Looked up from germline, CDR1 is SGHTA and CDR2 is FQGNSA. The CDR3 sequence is CASSFATGTEAFF. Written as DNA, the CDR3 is TGTGCCAGCAGCTTTGCGACTGGCACTGAAGCTTTCTTT.

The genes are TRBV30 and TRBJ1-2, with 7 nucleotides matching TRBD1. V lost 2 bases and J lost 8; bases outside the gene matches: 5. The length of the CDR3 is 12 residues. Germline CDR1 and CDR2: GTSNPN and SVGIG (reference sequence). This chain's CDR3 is CAWSTGAGGYTF. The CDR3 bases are TGTGCCTGGAGTACAGGGGCCGGGGGCTACACCTTC.

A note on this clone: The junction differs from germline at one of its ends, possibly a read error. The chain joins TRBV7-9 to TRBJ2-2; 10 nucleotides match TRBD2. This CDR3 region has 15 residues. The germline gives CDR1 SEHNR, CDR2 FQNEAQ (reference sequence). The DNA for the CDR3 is TGTTCCAGCAGCCAAGCGGGAGGGCGAACCGGGGAGCTGTTTTTT. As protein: CSSSQAGGRTGELFF. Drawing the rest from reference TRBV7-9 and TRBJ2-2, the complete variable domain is DTGVSQNPRHKITKRGQNVTFRCDPISEHNRLYWYRQTLGQGPEFLTYFQNEAQLEKSRLLSDRFSAERPKGSFSTLEIQRTEQGDSAMYLCSSSQAGGRTGELFFGEGSRLTVL.

CDR3 DNA: TGTGCCAGCAGCCTCAGGACGGACGAAGGGGATGAAAAACTGTTTTTT. This encodes CASSLRTDEGDEKLFF. V and J are TRBV13 and TRBJ1-4, with D possibly being TRBD1 (5 bases). The V end was cut by 5 bases, the J end by 6 bases, with 19 bases between. This CDR3 region has 16 residues. Germline CDR1 reads PRHDT; CDR2 reads FYEKMQ (reference sequence).

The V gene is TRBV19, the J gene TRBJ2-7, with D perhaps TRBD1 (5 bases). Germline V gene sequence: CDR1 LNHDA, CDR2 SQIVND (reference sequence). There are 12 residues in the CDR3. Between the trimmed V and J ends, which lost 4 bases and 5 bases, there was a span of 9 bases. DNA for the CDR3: TGTGCCAGTAGTACCTCAGGGCACGAGCAGTACTTC. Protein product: CASSTSGHEQYF.

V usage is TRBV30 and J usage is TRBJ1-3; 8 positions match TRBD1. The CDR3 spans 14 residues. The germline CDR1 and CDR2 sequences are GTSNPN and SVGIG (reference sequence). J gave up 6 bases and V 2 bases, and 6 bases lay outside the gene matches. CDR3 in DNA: TGTGCCTGGAGTTTGGCAGGGGGCTTAAACACCATATATTTT. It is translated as CAWSLAGGLNTIYF.

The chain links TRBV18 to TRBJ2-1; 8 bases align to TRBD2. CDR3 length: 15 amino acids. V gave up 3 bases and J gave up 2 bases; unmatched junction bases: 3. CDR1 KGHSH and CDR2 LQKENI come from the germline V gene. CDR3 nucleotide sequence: TGTGCCAGCTCACCGGGACTAGGGGCCTACAATGAGCAGTTCTTC. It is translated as CASSPGLGAYNEQFF.

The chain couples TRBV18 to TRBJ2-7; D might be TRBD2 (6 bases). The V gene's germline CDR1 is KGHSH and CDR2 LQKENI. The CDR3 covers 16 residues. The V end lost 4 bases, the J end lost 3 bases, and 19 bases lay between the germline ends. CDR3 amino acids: CASSRGESGLNYEQYF. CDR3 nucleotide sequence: TGTGCCAGCTCACGGGGCGAGAGCGGGCTAAACTACGAGCAGTACTTC.

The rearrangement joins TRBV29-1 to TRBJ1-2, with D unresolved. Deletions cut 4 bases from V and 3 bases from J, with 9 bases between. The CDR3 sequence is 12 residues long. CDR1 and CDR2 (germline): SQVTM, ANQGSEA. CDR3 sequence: CSVVMGHYGYTF. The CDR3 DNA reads TGCAGCGTTGTGATGGGCCACTATGGCTACACCTTC.

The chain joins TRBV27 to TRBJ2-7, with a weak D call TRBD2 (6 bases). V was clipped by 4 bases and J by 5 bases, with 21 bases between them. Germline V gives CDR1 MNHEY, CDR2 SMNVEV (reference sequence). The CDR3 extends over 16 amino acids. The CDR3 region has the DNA TGTGCCAGCAGTTCGGATCTGACCGGGCCGGGGGACGAGCAGTACTTC. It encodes CASSSDLTGPGDEQYF.

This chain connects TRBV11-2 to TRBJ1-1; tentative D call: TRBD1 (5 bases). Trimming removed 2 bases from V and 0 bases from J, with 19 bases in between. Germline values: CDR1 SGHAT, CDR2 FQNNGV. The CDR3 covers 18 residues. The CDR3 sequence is CASSLLAPRAGLNTEAFF. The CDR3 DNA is TGTGCCAGCAGCTTACTAGCCCCTCGTGCGGGACTGAACACTGAAGCTTTCTTT.

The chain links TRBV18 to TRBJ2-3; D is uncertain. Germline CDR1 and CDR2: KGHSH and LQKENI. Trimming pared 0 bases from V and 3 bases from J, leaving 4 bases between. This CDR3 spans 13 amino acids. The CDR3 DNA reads TGTGCCAGCTCACCACCTTCGACAGATACGCAGTATTTT. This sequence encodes CASSPPSTDTQYF.

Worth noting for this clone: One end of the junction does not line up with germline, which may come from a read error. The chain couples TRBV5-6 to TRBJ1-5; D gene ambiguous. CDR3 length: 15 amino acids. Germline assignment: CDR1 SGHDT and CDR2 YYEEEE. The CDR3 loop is CASSFSPEGNQPQNF. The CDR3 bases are TGTGCCAGCAGCTTTTCCCCTGAGGGCAATCAGCCCCAGAATTTT.

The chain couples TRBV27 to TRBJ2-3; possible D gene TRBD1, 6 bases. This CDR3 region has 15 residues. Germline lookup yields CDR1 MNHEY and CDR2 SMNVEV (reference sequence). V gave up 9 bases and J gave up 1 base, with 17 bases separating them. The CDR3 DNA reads TGTGCCAGGGTACAGGGCCGTCGGGGCACAGATACGCAGTATTTT. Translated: CARVQGRRGTDTQYF.

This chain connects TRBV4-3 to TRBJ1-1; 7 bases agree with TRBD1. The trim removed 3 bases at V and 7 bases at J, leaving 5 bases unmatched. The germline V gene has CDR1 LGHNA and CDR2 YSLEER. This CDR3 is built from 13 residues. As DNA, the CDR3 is TGCGCCAGCAGCCAGATGAGGACAGGTGAAGCTTTCTTT. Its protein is CASSQMRTGEAFF.

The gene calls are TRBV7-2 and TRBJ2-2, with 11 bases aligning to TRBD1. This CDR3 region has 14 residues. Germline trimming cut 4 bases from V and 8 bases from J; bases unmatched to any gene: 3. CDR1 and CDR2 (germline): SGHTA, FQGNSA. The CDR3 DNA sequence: TGTGCCAGCAGCTACGGACAGGGGGCGGGGGAGCTGTTTTTT. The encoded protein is CASSYGQGAGELFF. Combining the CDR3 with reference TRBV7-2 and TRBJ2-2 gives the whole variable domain GAGVSQSPSNKVTEKGKDVELRCDPISGHTALYWYRQSLGQGLEFLIYFQGNSAPDKSGLPSDRFSAERTGGSVSTLTIQRTQQEDSAVYLCASSYGQGAGELFFGEGSRLTVL.

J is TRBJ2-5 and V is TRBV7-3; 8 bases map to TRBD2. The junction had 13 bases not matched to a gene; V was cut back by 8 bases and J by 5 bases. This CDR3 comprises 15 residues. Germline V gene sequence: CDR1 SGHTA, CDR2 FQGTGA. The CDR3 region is CASGLTGGPSETQYF. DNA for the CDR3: TGTGCCAGCGGCCTGACGGGAGGGCCATCGGAGACCCAGTACTTC.

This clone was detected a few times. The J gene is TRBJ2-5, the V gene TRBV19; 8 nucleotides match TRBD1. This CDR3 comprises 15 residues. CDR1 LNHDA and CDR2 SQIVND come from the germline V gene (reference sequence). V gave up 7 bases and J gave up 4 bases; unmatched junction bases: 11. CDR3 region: CASTRLTGDGETQYF. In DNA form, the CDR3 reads TGTGCCAGTACCAGGTTGACAGGGGATGGAGAGACCCAGTACTTC.

CDR3 residues: CAISENTNTEAFF. DNA for the CDR3: TGTGCCATCAGTGAGAACACGAACACTGAAGCTTTCTTT. The rearrangement joins TRBV10-3 to TRBJ1-1; D is undetermined. The V end was cut by 2 bases, the J end by 1 base, with 5 bases between. The CDR3 consists of 13 residues. CDR1 is ENHRY, CDR2 SYGVKD, per germline.

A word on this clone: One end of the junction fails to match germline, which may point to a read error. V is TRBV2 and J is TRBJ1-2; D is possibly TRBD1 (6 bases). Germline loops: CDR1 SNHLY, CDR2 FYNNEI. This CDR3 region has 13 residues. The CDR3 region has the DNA TGTGCCATTCCGCAGGGGTCCTACTATGGCTACCCCTTC. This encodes CAIPQGSYYGYPF. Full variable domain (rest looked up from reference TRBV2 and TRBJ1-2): EPEVTQTPSHQVTQMGQEVILRCVPISNHLYFYWYRQILGQKVEFLVSFYNNEISEKSEIFDDQFSVERPDGSNFTLKIRSTKLEDSAMYFCAIPQGSYYGYPFGSGTRLTVV.

The CDR3 reads CASSPSGWGTQYF. The CDR3 DNA reads as TGTGCCAGCAGCCCCTCAGGGTGGGGTACGCAGTATTTT. V usage is TRBV9 and J usage is TRBJ2-3; D perhaps matches TRBD1 (5 bases). This CDR3 has 13 residues. The ends were cut back, 4 bases at V and 8 bases at J, with 14 bases in the middle. Germline loops: CDR1 SGDLS, CDR2 YYNGEE.

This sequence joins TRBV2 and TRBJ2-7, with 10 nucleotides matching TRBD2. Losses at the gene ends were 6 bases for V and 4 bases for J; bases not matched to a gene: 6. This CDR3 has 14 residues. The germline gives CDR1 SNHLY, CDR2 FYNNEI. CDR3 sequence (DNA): TGTGCCAGCAGACCGGGACTAGCGAAATACGAGCAGTACTTC. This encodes CASRPGLAKYEQYF.

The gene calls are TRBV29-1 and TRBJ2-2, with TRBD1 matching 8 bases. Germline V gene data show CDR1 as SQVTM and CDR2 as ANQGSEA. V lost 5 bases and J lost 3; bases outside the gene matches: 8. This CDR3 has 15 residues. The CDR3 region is CSVTGQGAHTGELFF. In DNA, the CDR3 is TGCAGCGTTACTGGGCAGGGGGCGCACACCGGGGAGCTGTTTTTT.

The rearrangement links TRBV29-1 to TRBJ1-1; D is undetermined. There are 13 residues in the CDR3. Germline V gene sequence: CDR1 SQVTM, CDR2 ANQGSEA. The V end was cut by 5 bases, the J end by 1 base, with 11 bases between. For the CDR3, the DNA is TGCAGCGTTCCTTCCCGAGGGAACACTGAAGCTTTCTTT. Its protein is CSVPSRGNTEAFF.

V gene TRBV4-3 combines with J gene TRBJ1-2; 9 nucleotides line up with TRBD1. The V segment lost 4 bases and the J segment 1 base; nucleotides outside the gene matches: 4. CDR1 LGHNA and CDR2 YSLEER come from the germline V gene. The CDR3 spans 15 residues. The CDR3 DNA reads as TGCGCCAGCAGCCTGGAGACAGGGGGTAACTATGGCTACACCTTC. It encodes CASSLETGGNYGYTF.